One sample yielded the 6 T cell receptor beta chains listed below, sequenced in a study of untreated major depressive disorder. Here immunoSEQ multiplex PCR was the method, and the copy in TCRdb shows in-frame clones only, minus some. Of just over 20,000 clones in the sample, 90% to 95% were seen once. The sequenced sample consisted of CD4+ T cells from PBMCs. These receptors came from a young man in good health.

J is TRBJ1-3 and V is TRBV18; the D is unclear. The V end was cut by 0 bases, the J end by 0 bases, with 12 bases between. CDR3 size: 17 residues. Germline lookup yields CDR1 KGHSH and CDR2 LQKENI. The CDR3 spells CASSPPGWVSSGNTIYF. The CDR3 region has the DNA TGTGCCAGCTCACCACCGGGGTGGGTCAGCTCTGGAAACACCATATATTTT.

The chain combines TRBV7-9 with TRBJ1-2; 7 bases line up with TRBD1. Unmatched junction bases numbered 3, after V lost 6 bases and J lost 2 bases. Germline assignment: CDR1 SEHNR and CDR2 FQNEAQ (reference sequence). The CDR3 is 13 amino acids. As DNA, the CDR3 is TGTGCCAGCAGGTCGACAGGGAACTATGGCTACACCTTC. It is translated as CASRSTGNYGYTF.

This clone appeared a single time. The chain recombines TRBV19 with TRBJ1-1; perhaps TRBD1 as D (5 bases). Trimming shortened V by 5 bases and J by 3 bases, and 16 bases separated the two germline ends. Germline V gives CDR1 LNHDA, CDR2 SQIVND (reference sequence). The CDR3 has 15 amino acids. CDR3 nucleotides: TGTGCCAGTAGTTTGGGCAAGGGGCGATACACTGAAGCTTTCTTT. Protein sequence: CASSLGKGRYTEAFF.

The chain employs TRBV2 and TRBJ1-2; 11 bases line up with TRBD1. The CDR3 has 14 amino acids. Looked up from germline, CDR1 is SNHLY and CDR2 is FYNNEI. Trimming took 6 bases from V and 3 from J; bases not matched to a gene: 3. DNA of the CDR3: TGTGCCAGCAGAAGGACAGGGGGCGACTATGGCTACACCTTC. Amino acids: CASRRTGGDYGYTF. Filled out from reference TRBV2 and TRBJ1-2, the complete variable domain reads EPEVTQTPSHQVTQMGQEVILRCVPISNHLYFYWYRQILGQKVEFLVSFYNNEISEKSEIFDDQFSVERPDGSNFTLKIRSTKLEDSAMYFCASRRTGGDYGYTFGSGTRLTVV.

The V gene is TRBV29-1, the J gene TRBJ1-2; 9 bases map to TRBD1. Germline V gene lookup returns CDR1 SQVTM and CDR2 ANQGSEA. After removal of 3 bases from V and 4 bases from J, the junction contained 6 bases not matched to a gene. This CDR3 spans 14 amino acids. The CDR3 coding sequence is TGCAGCGTTGATAGACAGGGGGTAGGCTATGGCTACACCTTC. This encodes CSVDRQGVGYGYTF.

The chain links TRBV28 to TRBJ1-1, with D possibly matching TRBD1 (5 bases). The CDR3 runs 14 residues. The ends were cut back, 5 bases at V and 0 bases at J, with 10 bases in the middle. Germline V lookup: CDR1 MDHEN, CDR2 SYDVKM. The CDR3: CASSRRVLNTEAFF. The CDR3 DNA sequence: TGTGCCAGCAGTCGCAGGGTCCTGAACACTGAAGCTTTCTTT.